This TCR beta chain emerged from a study of identical twins. General study results and limits: Reduced insertions were recorded for abundant cord blood beta clonotypes, with no such pattern in memory repertoires. Sequences that were out-of-frame, alpha and twin-shared displayed an excess of low generation probability.

Each donor was a healthy Caucasian. One entry per CDR3 protein, called by TCRdb with MiXCR from the 5' RACE reads. The profile covers hundreds of thousands of distinct CDR3 sequences, with approximately 24% appearing a single time and approximately 2.9% taken by the ten largest. Trimming took 5 bases from V and 1 from J, leaving 13 bases between them. Looked up from germline, CDR1 is SEHNR and CDR2 is FQNEAQ (reference sequence). The CDR3 totals 15 residues. This clonotype was seen many times. Its antigen is undetermined. These data also formed part of another study, on T cells expressing NK-cell markers.

The receptor's source is a woman between 18 and 29 years old in good health. The sample taken for sequencing was CD4+ T cells sorted from blood. This chain joins TRBV7-9 and TRBJ2-3; D possibly corresponds to TRBD2 (5 bases). CDR3 in amino acids: CASSPQAAGTDTQYF. The CDR3 region has the DNA TGTGCCAGCAGCCCCCAAGCGGCGGGCACAGATACGCAGTATTTT. The full variable domain, its missing parts supplied by reference TRBV7-9 and TRBJ2-3, is DTGVSQNPRHKITKRGQNVTFRCDPISEHNRLYWYRQTLGQGPEFLTYFQNEAQLEKSRLLSDRFSAERPKGSFSTLEIQRTEQGDSAMYLCASSPQAAGTDTQYFGPGTRLTVL.